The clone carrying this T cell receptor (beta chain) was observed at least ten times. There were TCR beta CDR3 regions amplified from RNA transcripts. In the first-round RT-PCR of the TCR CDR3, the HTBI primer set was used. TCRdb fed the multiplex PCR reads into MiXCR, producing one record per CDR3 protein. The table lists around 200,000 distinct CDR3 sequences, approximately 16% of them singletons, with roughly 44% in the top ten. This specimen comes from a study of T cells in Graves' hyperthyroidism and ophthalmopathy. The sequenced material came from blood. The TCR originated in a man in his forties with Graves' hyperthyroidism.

The chain's CDR3 is CASSDGGTSNQPQHF. The CDR3 DNA is TGTGCCAGCAGCGATGGGGGTACCAGCAATCAGCCCCAGCATTTT. The J gene is TRBJ1-5, the V gene TRBV7-2; a possible D gene is TRBD1 (5 bases). This CDR3 is built from 15 residues. Germline V gene data show CDR1 as SGHTA and CDR2 as FQGNSA. V shed 5 bases and J shed 1 base, with 12 bases lying between them.